This passage covers 3 T cell receptor beta chains from one sample sequenced in a study of blood T cells in healthy people across ages. Next came a second PCR, run for about 7 to 12 cycles, which used a sample-barcoded 5' primer along with a J-beta primer mix. MiXCR, run by TCRdb on the 5' RACE reads, gives a single entry per CDR3 protein. This sample yields 850,000 to 1,000,000 distinct CDR3 sequences, of which roughly 48% are seen a single time; roughly 12% belongs to the top ten. The material sequenced was blood. Source of these receptors: a man younger than 45 in good health.

The chain couples TRBV11-2 to TRBJ1-1, with 10 bases fitting TRBD1. The CDR3 is 16 amino acids. J lost 0 bases, V lost 5 bases, and 6 bases had no gene match. CDR1 and CDR2 (germline): SGHAT, FQNNGV. Written as DNA, the CDR3 is TGTGCCAGCAGCCCTCCGGACAGGGGGTTGAACACTGAAGCTTTCTTT. This gives the protein CASSPPDRGLNTEAFF.

Turning to this clonotype: The junction departs from the called germline gene at one end, perhaps through a read error. The chain couples TRBV10-3 to TRBJ1-5; D gene ambiguous. CDR1 is ENHRY, CDR2 SYGVKD, per germline. This CDR3 contains 15 residues. The CDR3 sequence: CAISETPGENRPQHF. The CDR3 DNA reads as TGTGCCATCAGTGAAACCCCAGGAGAGAATCGGCCCCAGCATTTT.

The chain has TRBV29-1 and TRBJ2-1; 7 bases are a match to TRBD2. The CDR3 is 17 amino acids. Per germline, CDR1 SQVTM and CDR2 ANQGSEA. With V trimmed by 1 base and J by 0 bases, 9 bases remained unmatched. The DNA for the CDR3 is TGCAGCGTTGAAGGAACTAGCGCCCAAAGCTCCTACAATGAGCAGTTCTTC. The encoded protein is CSVEGTSAQSSYNEQFF.